These 27 T cell receptor beta chains were sequenced from one sample in a study of response to subunit inactivated influenza vaccine. TCRdb redid the calling of the RT-PCR reads with MiXCR, one entry per CDR3 protein. The sample contains about 570,000 distinct CDR3 sequences, around 11% of which appear only once. These same data were also listed under a study on T cells expressing NK-cell markers. From that second work: Making the TCR beta cDNA relied on 5'RACE template switching with UMIs.

The sample in question was PBMCs from blood, obtained on the day of vaccination. These receptors all stem from a man aged 45 to 65 who received an inactivated influenza vaccine.

This clonotype was observed many times. The rearrangement uses TRBV12-3 or TRBV12-4 and TRBJ2-1; TRBD1 matches at 9 bases. The junction had 3 bases not matched to a gene; V was cut back by 3 bases and J by 3 bases. The CDR3 length is 15 residues. CDR3 protein: CASSLRTGVYNEQFF. For the CDR3, the DNA is TGTGCCAGCAGTTTGAGGACAGGGGTCTACAATGAGCAGTTCTTC.

This clonotype was seen once. The chain combines TRBV2 with TRBJ2-7, with D maybe TRBD1 (6 bases). This CDR3 has 14 amino acids. V lost 6 bases to trimming and J lost 6 bases, with 18 bases between them. Germline loops: CDR1 SNHLY, CDR2 FYNNEI. The CDR3 DNA follows: TGTGCCAGCAGCTCACAGGGCCGCATGGGCGAGCAGTACTTC. Protein product: CASSSQGRMGEQYF.

This rearrangement joins TRBV10-3 to TRBJ2-3; a possible D gene is TRBD2 (5 bases). Trimming removed 2 bases from V and 8 bases from J, with 23 bases in between. CDR1 and CDR2 from the germline V gene are ENHRY and SYGVKD. The CDR3 length is 17 residues. The DNA for the CDR3 is TGTGCCATCAGTGAGACTCTGGACTCCACTCTATTAAGTACGCAGTATTTT. Its translation: CAISETLDSTLLSTQYF.

This clonotype was counted only a few times. The chain uses TRBV12-3 or TRBV12-4 and TRBJ2-7; the match to TRBD1 covers 9 bases. The V segment lost 5 bases and the J segment 2 bases; nucleotides outside the gene matches: 7. This CDR3 comprises 15 residues. Written as DNA, the CDR3 is TGTGCCAGCAGTCCGTACAGGGGGCTCCCCTACGAGCAGTACTTC. As protein: CASSPYRGLPYEQYF.

The table lists this clonotype with many counts. The J gene is TRBJ2-2, the V gene TRBV20-1; unclear D gene. V was pared by 0 bases and J by 6 bases, with 8 bases between. The length of the CDR3 is 13 residues. Germline CDR1 and CDR2: DFQATT and SNEGSKA (reference sequence). CDR3 protein: CSARDHHAGELFF. The CDR3 bases are TGCAGTGCTAGAGACCACCACGCCGGGGAGCTGTTTTTT.

V and J are TRBV12-3 or TRBV12-4 and TRBJ2-7; 8 positions agree with TRBD1. The V and J ends lost 6 bases and 2 bases, in that order; junction bases with no gene match: 9. The CDR3 spans 15 residues. The chain's CDR3 is CASSQGQGGTYEQYF. In DNA, the CDR3 is TGTGCCAGCAGCCAAGGACAGGGAGGCACCTACGAGCAGTACTTC.

This clonotype has only a few counts. In DNA, the CDR3 is TGCAGTGCTAGAGGAAGAGCAGGGTACACCTACGAGCAGTACTTC. It encodes CSARGRAGYTYEQYF. This rearrangement joins TRBV20-1 to TRBJ2-7, with D possibly matching TRBD1 (5 bases). CDR3 length: 15 amino acids. Looked up from germline, CDR1 is DFQATT and CDR2 is SNEGSKA (reference sequence). Trimming cost V 1 base and J 2 bases, with 15 bases left between them.

This chain links TRBV28 with TRBJ2-5, with 10 bases matching TRBD2. V shed 5 bases and J 1 base; nucleotides not matched to a gene: 4. The CDR3 extends over 15 amino acids. Germline V gene data show CDR1 as MDHEN and CDR2 as SYDVKM. The CDR3: CASSLAGVVQETQYF. As DNA, the CDR3 is TGTGCCAGCAGTCTAGCGGGAGTCGTCCAAGAGACCCAGTACTTC.

This clonotype appeared a few times. The V and J genes are TRBV5-1 and TRBJ2-6; tentatively, D is TRBD1 or TRBD2 (5 bases each). Germline CDR1 and CDR2: SGHRS and YFSETQ. Trimming stripped 0 bases from V and 0 bases from J, with 16 bases between. The CDR3 runs 19 residues. The DNA for the CDR3 is TGCGCCAGCAGCTTGGCCTTGGGGGTCACTAACTCTGGGGCCAACGTCCTGACTTTC. As protein: CASSLALGVTNSGANVLTF.

The rearrangement joins TRBV9 to TRBJ2-1; 8 bases agree with TRBD2. With 0 bases clipped from V and 6 bases from J, the junction kept 5 bases outside the gene matches. The CDR3 extends over 15 amino acids. The germline V gene encodes CDR1 SGDLS and CDR2 YYNGEE. Here the CDR3 reads CASSVEGSGVNEQFF. Written as DNA, the CDR3 is TGTGCCAGCAGCGTAGAAGGTAGCGGGGTCAATGAGCAGTTCTTC.

This chain links TRBV5-1 with TRBJ2-3; 12 nucleotides agree with TRBD2. The CDR3 has 17 residues. With V trimmed by 0 bases and J by 3 bases, 5 bases remained unmatched. Per the germline V gene, CDR1 is SGHRS and CDR2 is YFSETQ. The CDR3 protein is CASSLGLAGVATDTQYF. DNA of the CDR3: TGCGCCAGCAGCTTGGGACTAGCGGGGGTAGCAACAGATACGCAGTATTTT.

The CDR3 DNA sequence: TGCAGTGCTACTCAGGGGGCTCGCGCTGAAGCTTTCTTT. Protein product: CSATQGARAEAFF. The chain combines TRBV20-1 with TRBJ1-1, with 8 positions matching TRBD1. Germline CDR1 is DFQATT and CDR2 is SNEGSKA (reference sequence). V was clipped by 4 bases and J by 6 bases; unmatched bases: 7. There are 13 residues in the CDR3.

This clonotype has just a few counts. V gene TRBV11-2 combines with J gene TRBJ2-2, with a weak D call TRBD1 (5 bases). Trimming cost V 0 bases and J 4 bases, with 9 bases left between them. The CDR3 runs to 15 residues. Germline V gives CDR1 SGHAT, CDR2 FQNNGV. The CDR3 spells CASSLDQGSTGELFF. The CDR3 DNA is TGTGCCAGCAGCTTAGACCAGGGTTCCACCGGGGAGCTGTTTTTT.

The rearrangement links TRBV4-1 to TRBJ1-1; the D is unclear. V lost 5 bases to trimming and J lost 1 base, with 14 bases between them. Germline-derived CDR1 and CDR2 are MGHRA and YSYEKL. The CDR3 totals 15 residues. The CDR3 protein is CASSGRPQQNTEAFF. DNA of the CDR3: TGCGCCAGCAGCGGTAGGCCCCAGCAGAACACTGAAGCTTTCTTT.

The sample holds many counts of this clonotype. V is TRBV15 and J is TRBJ2-3; possibly TRBD2 for D (6 bases). This CDR3 is 13 amino acids long. The V gene's germline CDR1 is LNHNV and CDR2 YYDKDF (reference sequence). Trimming took off 9 bases at V and 2 bases at J, with 12 bases between the two ends. CDR3 DNA: TGTGCCACGAGGGGACTTGACACAGATACGCAGTATTTT. Encoded protein: CATRGLDTDTQYF.

The chain employs TRBV7-9 and TRBJ2-2; D possibly matches TRBD1 or TRBD2 (5 bases each). CDR1 is SEHNR and CDR2 is FQNEAQ in the germline V gene (reference sequence). V gave up 5 bases and J gave up 4 bases, with 14 bases separating them. The CDR3 is 15 residues long. The CDR3 nucleotides are TGTGCCAGCAGCCGGGGACCCCTCGTCACCGGGGAGCTGTTTTTT. Its translation: CASSRGPLVTGELFF.

The chain has TRBV12-3 or TRBV12-4 and TRBJ2-1; D gene unclear. This CDR3 region has 12 residues. The ends were cut back, 3 bases at V and 7 bases at J, with 7 bases in the middle. The CDR3 DNA is TGTGCCAGCAGTTTCGGGTGGAATGAGCAGTTCTTC. Its protein is CASSFGWNEQFF.

This clonotype was seen at least ten times. V is TRBV19 and J is TRBJ2-7; possibly TRBD1 for D (6 bases). Germline V lookup: CDR1 LNHDA, CDR2 SQIVND (reference sequence). CDR3 length: 15 amino acids. V dropped 5 bases and J dropped 3 bases, with 17 bases sitting between them. The CDR3: CASSSRGHGFYEQYF. Here the CDR3 DNA reads TGTGCCAGTAGTTCCCGGGGACACGGCTTCTACGAGCAGTACTTC. Together with reference TRBV19 and TRBJ2-7, the CDR3 gives the full variable domain: DGGITQSPKYLFRKEGQNVTLSCEQNLNHDAMYWYRQDPGQGLRLIYYSQIVNDFQKGDIAEGYSVSREKKESFPLTVTSAQKNPTAFYLCASSSRGHGFYEQYFGPGTRLTVT.

The J gene is TRBJ2-1, the V gene TRBV6-5; 8 nucleotides align to TRBD2. V gave up 2 bases and J gave up 15 bases; unmatched junction bases: 15. CDR3 length: 15 residues. Germline V gene data show CDR1 as MNHEY and CDR2 as SVGAGI. The CDR3 loop is CASSYDRLAGSITFF. In DNA form, the CDR3 reads TGTGCCAGCAGTTACGACCGGTTAGCGGGATCTATCACGTTCTTC.

The chain links TRBV5-1 to TRBJ1-1, with D hard to call. V was clipped by 6 bases and J by 1 base, with 10 bases between them. The CDR3 has 13 amino acids. Germline lookup yields CDR1 SGHRS and CDR2 YFSETQ. Here the CDR3 DNA reads TGCGCCAGCAACTTTGACCGGAACACTGAAGCTTTCTTT. It specifies CASNFDRNTEAFF.

This clonotype was counted a single time. The chain is built from TRBV28 and TRBJ2-7, with 7 bases aligning to TRBD1. The CDR3 sequence is 14 residues long. Germline V gives CDR1 MDHEN, CDR2 SYDVKM. Trimming at V came to 7 bases and at J to 6 bases, leaving 12 bases not matched to a gene. The CDR3 here is CASTLWDSSAEQYF. CDR3 bases: TGTGCCAGCACGCTCTGGGACAGCAGTGCCGAGCAGTACTTC.

The gene calls are TRBV7-3 and TRBJ2-7; the D gene could be TRBD1 or TRBD2 (5 bases each). Trimming shortened V by 2 bases and J by 6 bases, and 11 bases separated the two germline ends. In germline, CDR1 is SGHTA, CDR2 FQGTGA. This CDR3 is built from 13 residues. CDR3 residues: CASSLVMGTEQYF. CDR3 nucleotide sequence: TGTGCCAGCAGCTTAGTTATGGGGACCGAGCAGTACTTC.

The genes are TRBV7-2 and TRBJ2-1; a possible D gene is TRBD2 (6 bases). V was shortened by 5 bases and J by 4 bases, with 18 bases between the two germline ends. Germline V CDR1 and CDR2: SGHTA, FQGNSA. This CDR3 has 16 residues. Here the CDR3 DNA reads TGTGCCAGCAGCCCGAGCCGGGACTCAACTTACAATGAGCAGTTCTTC. Protein: CASSPSRDSTYNEQFF.

This chain links TRBV27 with TRBJ1-1; D call uncertain. Looked up from germline, CDR1 is MNHEY and CDR2 is SMNVEV (reference sequence). The CDR3 runs to 13 residues. The V and J ends lost 3 bases and 3 bases respectively, with 8 bases between them. The CDR3: CASSFGSDTEAFF. CDR3 coding DNA: TGTGCCAGCAGTTTCGGCAGTGACACTGAAGCTTTCTTT.

This clonotype appeared a few times. V usage is TRBV19 and J usage is TRBJ2-3; D may correspond to TRBD1 or TRBD2 (5 bases each). Per the germline V gene, CDR1 is LNHDA and CDR2 is SQIVND (reference sequence). The length of the CDR3 is 14 residues. Trimming took 2 bases from V and 1 from J, leaving 7 bases between them. The CDR3, as DNA: TGTGCCAGTAGTATATTGGGGGGCACAGATACGCAGTATTTT. Encoded protein: CASSILGGTDTQYF.

V and J are TRBV20-1 and TRBJ2-2; 7 nucleotides agree with TRBD2. CDR1 DFQATT and CDR2 SNEGSKA come from the germline V gene (reference sequence). The trim removed 0 bases at V and 1 base at J, leaving 8 bases unmatched. The CDR3 spans 17 residues. For the CDR3, the DNA is TGCAGTGCTAGAGATCTCTTGGAGCGGGGGAACACCGGGGAGCTGTTTTTT. This gives the protein CSARDLLERGNTGELFF.

This clonotype was seen only a few times. V gene TRBV7-2 combines with J gene TRBJ2-7; 7 nucleotides align to TRBD1. Trimming at V came to 1 base and at J to 0 bases, leaving 6 bases not matched to a gene. The germline V gene has CDR1 SGHTA and CDR2 FQGNSA. The CDR3 is made up of 16 amino acids. As DNA, the CDR3 is TGTGCCAGCAGCTTAGAGGGGGCTGTAGGCTCCTACGAGCAGTACTTC. This encodes CASSLEGAVGSYEQYF.